One sample yielded the 24 T cell receptor beta chains listed below, sequenced in a study of resident and recirculating memory T cells in vitiligo. The table came from immunoSEQ multiplex PCR; TCRdb's copy has only in-frame clones and leaves some out. Seen here are more than 70,000 clones, about 91% observed once, and the top ten hold approximately 5.4%. The sequenced material came from blood. The receptor source for this set is a male donor with vitiligo.

The chain links TRBV15 to TRBJ2-2; 7 bases fit TRBD2. In germline, CDR1 is LNHNV, CDR2 YYDKDF (reference sequence). V gave up 4 bases and J gave up 2 bases; unmatched junction bases: 4. The length of the CDR3 is 15 residues. This CDR3 is CATSKGTTNTGELFF. CDR3 DNA: TGTGCCACCAGCAAAGGGACTACAAACACCGGGGAGCTGTTTTTT.

The rearrangement uses TRBV28 and TRBJ2-7; D is perhaps TRBD2 (7 bases). Trimming took 7 bases from V and 0 from J, leaving 13 bases between them. The CDR3 runs 14 residues. Germline assignment: CDR1 MDHEN and CDR2 SYDVKM. CDR3 loop: CASTIGGASYEQYF. The CDR3 DNA is TGTGCCAGCACTATAGGGGGGGCCTCCTACGAGCAGTACTTC.

The rearrangement links TRBV11-3 to TRBJ1-3, with unresolved D. This CDR3 is 12 amino acids long. The ends were cut back, 3 bases at V and 6 bases at J, with 6 bases in the middle. Germline-derived CDR1 and CDR2 are SGHNT and YENEEA. In DNA, the CDR3 is TGTGCCAGCAGCTTCGGTCAAAACACCATATATTTT. It codes for CASSFGQNTIYF.

This sequence joins TRBV11-2 and TRBJ2-1; D is possibly TRBD2 (6 bases). V lost 4 bases to trimming and J lost 9 bases, with 22 bases between them. Per the germline V gene, CDR1 is SGHAT and CDR2 is FQNNGV. The CDR3 covers 16 residues. The CDR3 DNA reads TGTGCCAGCAGCTCAGGGTTAGGGGCGGGATTGCGTGAGCAGTTCTTC. It codes for CASSSGLGAGLREQFF.

The chain links TRBV5-1 to TRBJ2-7; 11 bases map to TRBD2. The CDR3 has 17 amino acids. With V trimmed by 0 bases and J by 2 bases, 7 bases remained unmatched. The germline V gene encodes CDR1 SGHRS and CDR2 YFSETQ. CDR3 sequence: CASSLAGTSGPAYEQYF. The CDR3 DNA reads as TGCGCCAGCAGCTTGGCCGGGACTAGCGGACCTGCCTACGAGCAGTACTTC.

V usage is TRBV13 and J usage is TRBJ2-1; D is unresolved. The germline V gene encodes CDR1 PRHDT and CDR2 FYEKMQ (reference sequence). The V end was cut by 4 bases, the J end by 2 bases, with 12 bases between. The CDR3 totals 15 residues. The CDR3 sequence is CASSSPRVPYNEQFF. As DNA, the CDR3 is TGTGCCAGCAGCTCCCCCCGGGTCCCCTACAATGAGCAGTTCTTC.

The chain links TRBV11-3 to TRBJ2-7; D ambiguous. V shed 1 base and J shed 5 bases, with 12 bases lying between them. Germline V gene sequence: CDR1 SGHNT, CDR2 YENEEA. The CDR3 is 14 residues long. CDR3 protein: CASSLGRLPDEQYF. The CDR3 coding sequence is TGTGCCAGCAGCTTAGGGCGGCTCCCCGACGAGCAGTACTTC. The entire variable domain, with the rest obtained from reference TRBV11-3 and TRBJ2-7, is as follows: EAGVVQSPRYKIIEKKQPVAFWCNPISGHNTLYWYLQNLGQGPELLIRYENEEAVDDSQLPKDRFSAERLKGVDSTLKIQPAELGDSAVYLCASSLGRLPDEQYFGPGTRLTVT.

This chain joins TRBV6-1 and TRBJ2-2; D is possibly TRBD2 (6 bases). The V end lost 6 bases, the J end lost 5 bases, and 16 bases lay between the germline ends. CDR3 size: 15 residues. CDR1 is MNHNS, CDR2 SASEGT, per germline. The CDR3: CASRAATSGTGELFF. CDR3 in DNA: TGTGCCAGCAGAGCCGCGACTAGTGGGACCGGGGAGCTGTTTTTT.

This clone has only one observation. The V call is TRBV4-1, the J call TRBJ2-3; 12 bases line up with TRBD2. CDR3 length equals 17 residues. Germline V gives CDR1 MGHRA, CDR2 YSYEKL. The V and J ends lost 0 bases and 4 bases, in that order; junction bases with no gene match: 5. CDR3 region: CASSQETSGSYADTQYF. Written as DNA, the CDR3 is TGCGCCAGCAGCCAAGAGACTAGCGGGAGTTACGCAGATACGCAGTATTTT.

This chain joins TRBV6-5 and TRBJ1-2; perhaps TRBD1 as D (5 bases). The CDR3 runs 14 residues. Germline V lookup: CDR1 MNHEY, CDR2 SVGAGI. Trimming took off 6 bases at V and 7 bases at J, with 18 bases between the two ends. The CDR3 sequence is CASSQAPQGAGYTF. CDR3 in DNA: TGTGCCAGCAGCCAAGCCCCCCAAGGGGCTGGCTACACCTTC.

The chain couples TRBV7-3 to TRBJ2-3, with D maybe TRBD1 (5 bases). The V gene lost 2 bases and the J gene lost 0 bases, with 12 bases spanning the gap. Germline CDR1 reads SGHTA; CDR2 reads FQGTGA. The CDR3 length is 16 residues. CDR3 coding DNA: TGTGCCAGCAGCTTACAGGGTCTAACTAGCACAGATACGCAGTATTTT. Its protein product is CASSLQGLTSTDTQYF. Drawing the rest from reference TRBV7-3 and TRBJ2-3, the complete variable domain is GAGVSQTPSNKVTEKGKYVELRCDPISGHTALYWYRQSLGQGPEFLIYFQGTGAADDSGLPNDRFFAVRPEGSVSTLKIQRTERGDSAVYLCASSLQGLTSTDTQYFGPGTRLTVL.

The chain uses TRBV5-1 and TRBJ2-3, with TRBD2 identical over 12 bases. There are 16 residues in the CDR3. The V segment lost 3 bases and the J segment 5 bases; nucleotides outside the gene matches: 7. CDR1 SGHRS and CDR2 YFSETQ come from the germline V gene. This chain's CDR3 is CASSYLAGGNGDTQYF. The CDR3 nucleotides read TGCGCCAGCAGCTACCTAGCGGGAGGGAACGGAGATACGCAGTATTTT.

The CDR3 reads CASSLSAGGPGYEQYF. The CDR3 DNA follows: TGTGCCAGCAGCTTGTCAGCGGGAGGGCCTGGGTACGAGCAGTACTTC. V usage is TRBV7-6 and J usage is TRBJ2-7; 10 bases map to TRBD2. The CDR3 sequence is 16 residues long. J lost 4 bases, V lost 3 bases, and 9 bases had no gene match. CDR1 and CDR2 from the germline V gene are SGHVS and FNYEAQ.

This chain uses TRBV2 with TRBJ1-2, with 9 bases that match TRBD1. The germline V gene has CDR1 SNHLY and CDR2 FYNNEI. V lost 4 bases and J lost 4; bases outside the gene matches: 7. The CDR3 totals 15 residues. CDR3 in DNA: TGTGCCAGCAGTGGGTACAGGGGGCGCGGCTATGGCTACACCTTC. Residues: CASSGYRGRGYGYTF.

V usage is TRBV19 and J usage is TRBJ1-1; 11 bases align to TRBD1. Per germline, CDR1 LNHDA and CDR2 SQIVND (reference sequence). The length of the CDR3 is 15 residues. V gave up 5 bases and J gave up 5 bases; unmatched junction bases: 7. The CDR3 bases are TGTGCCAGTAGTCTAGGGACAGGGGGAAGGACTGAAGCTTTCTTT. This codes for CASSLGTGGRTEAFF.

CDR3 sequence reads: CSALSGELGFF. The CDR3 DNA is TGCAGTGCCCTATCGGGGGAGCTAGGGTTCTTC. The chain uses TRBV20-1 and TRBJ2-1; possibly TRBD2 for D (6 bases). Germline CDR1 is DFQATT and CDR2 is SNEGSKA (reference sequence). Trimming removed 6 bases at V and 15 bases at J, with 18 bases between. The CDR3 consists of 11 residues.

This rearrangement joins TRBV19 to TRBJ2-7, with no clear D. Germline V gives CDR1 LNHDA, CDR2 SQIVND (reference sequence). The CDR3 runs 15 residues. Trimming pared 1 base from V and 0 bases from J, leaving 10 bases between. CDR3 DNA: TGTGCCAGTAGTATAGTTGCGACACCCTCCTACGAGCAGTACTTC. It is translated as CASSIVATPSYEQYF.

CDR3 bases: TGTGCCAGCGGAGCCCCGCGGCTGGCCTACGAGCAGTACTTC. Translated, it gives CASGAPRLAYEQYF. V and J are TRBV27 and TRBJ2-7; D call uncertain. Between the trimmed V and J ends, which lost 8 bases and 2 bases, there was a span of 16 bases. CDR3 length: 14 residues. In germline, CDR1 is MNHEY, CDR2 SMNVEV (reference sequence).

The V call is TRBV11-3, the J call TRBJ2-2; no clear D. CDR1 SGHNT and CDR2 YENEEA come from the germline V gene. The CDR3 runs 13 residues. Trimming left V 3 bases short and J 4 bases short, with 6 bases between. Here the CDR3 reads CASSFISTGELFF. DNA of the CDR3: TGTGCCAGCAGCTTTATATCCACCGGGGAGCTGTTTTTT.

The V and J genes are TRBV28 and TRBJ1-1; maybe TRBD1 (6 bases). V dropped 8 bases and J dropped 10 bases, with 20 bases sitting between them. From germline, CDR1 is MDHEN and CDR2 SYDVKM. This CDR3 comprises 13 residues. CDR3 residues: CASAEGGGLLAFF. CDR3 nucleotides: TGTGCCAGCGCCGAGGGGGGGGGCCTTCTAGCTTTCTTT.

The chain employs TRBV10-2 and TRBJ2-7; 8 nucleotides match TRBD2. With V trimmed by 2 bases and J by 0 bases, 9 bases remained unmatched. This CDR3 spans 17 amino acids. Germline assignment: CDR1 WSHSY and CDR2 SAAADI. The DNA for the CDR3 is TGCGCCAGCAGTGAGAGGGGGTATAGCGGGACCTCCTACGAGCAGTACTTC. Protein: CASSERGYSGTSYEQYF.

The J gene is TRBJ1-2, the V gene TRBV9, with 7 bases that match TRBD1. This CDR3 contains 15 residues. The V segment lost 3 bases and the J segment 7 bases; nucleotides outside the gene matches: 12. Germline V CDR1 and CDR2: SGDLS, YYNGEE. The CDR3 is CASSEGGDRETGYTF. As DNA, the CDR3 is TGTGCCAGCAGCGAGGGGGGCGACAGGGAGACTGGCTACACCTTC.

This chain links TRBV12-5 with TRBJ1-3, with unresolved D. CDR1 is LGHNT and CDR2 is FRNRAP in the germline V gene. Deletions cut 7 bases from V and 0 bases from J, with 16 bases between. The CDR3 extends over 16 amino acids. CDR3 loop: CASAYILAASGNTIYF. DNA for the CDR3: TGTGCTAGTGCCTACATCTTGGCGGCCTCTGGAAACACCATATATTTT.

The rearrangement joins TRBV10-3 to TRBJ2-2, with 8 bases fitting TRBD1. Looked up from germline, CDR1 is ENHRY and CDR2 is SYGVKD. This CDR3 is 15 amino acids long. The trim removed 6 bases at V and 3 bases at J, leaving 6 bases unmatched. The chain's CDR3 is CAIRGPGGDTGELFF. CDR3 in DNA: TGTGCCATCAGAGGCCCAGGGGGCGACACCGGGGAGCTGTTTTTT.